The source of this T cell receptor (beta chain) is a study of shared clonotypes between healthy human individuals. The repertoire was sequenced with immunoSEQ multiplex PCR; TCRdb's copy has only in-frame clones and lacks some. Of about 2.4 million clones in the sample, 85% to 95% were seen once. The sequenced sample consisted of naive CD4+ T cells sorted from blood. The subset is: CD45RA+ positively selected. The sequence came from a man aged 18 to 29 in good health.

The DNA for the CDR3 is TGTGCCAGCAGCCAAGAACTAGTCGAGCAGTACTTC. This encodes CASSQELVEQYF. J is TRBJ2-7 and V is TRBV14; maybe TRBD2 (5 bases). The V and J ends lost 0 bases and 6 bases respectively, with 6 bases between them. There are 12 residues in the CDR3. Germline V gives CDR1 SGHDN, CDR2 FVKESK.